These T cell receptor beta chains were read from a single sample in a study of blood T cell repertoires in COVID-19. Generated by immunoSEQ multiplex PCR, the TCRdb table keeps only in-frame clones and is missing some. The table records some 240,000 clones, around 84% of them present only once. Sequencing was performed on peripheral blood. The receptor source for this set is a man aged 45-65 years with active or convalescent COVID-19. CDR3s include the opening cysteine and the closing phenylalanine or tryptophan. Fields, in order: V gene, clone size, D gene, CDR3 length, J gene, CDR3 DNA, CDR3 protein. D genes are given only for firm matches. Size is stated for part of the rows, as once, few or many counts, or as a class when the clone is expanded.

V gene: TRBV29-1; clone size: -; D gene: TRBD1; CDR3 length: 11; J gene: TRBJ1-4; CDR3 DNA: TGCAGCGTAGGGACAGATGAAAAACTGTTTTTT; CDR3 protein: CSVGTDEKLFF
V gene: TRBV9; clone size: -; D gene: TRBD2; CDR3 length: 17; J gene: TRBJ2-3; CDR3 DNA: TGTGCCAGCAGCGTGGGGGAGAGCGGGAGGTTCACAGATACGCAGTATTTT; CDR3 protein: CASSVGESGRFTDTQYF
V gene: TRBV7-2; clone size: -; D gene: TRBD2; CDR3 length: 16; J gene: TRBJ2-7; CDR3 DNA: TGTGCCAGCAGCTTCACCAGCGGGAGGCCCTCCTACGAGCAGTACTTC; CDR3 protein: CASSFTSGRPSYEQYF
V gene: TRBV28; clone size: -; D gene: -; CDR3 length: 16; J gene: TRBJ2-3; CDR3 DNA: TGTGCCAGCAGCCCTGTGGGCAGGTCGGGCACAGATACGCAGTATTTT; CDR3 protein: CASSPVGRSGTDTQYF
V gene: TRBV4-1; clone size: -; D gene: -; CDR3 length: 11; J gene: TRBJ2-7; CDR3 DNA: TGCGCCAGCAGCCAACTGTACGAGCAGTACTTC; CDR3 protein: CASSQLYEQYF
V gene: TRBV24-1; clone size: -; D gene: -; CDR3 length: 14; J gene: TRBJ2-5; CDR3 DNA: TGTGCCACCAGTGACCCACTCTCCACTGAGACCCAGTACTTC; CDR3 protein: CATSDPLSTETQYF
V gene: TRBV18; clone size: -; D gene: -; CDR3 length: 15; J gene: TRBJ1-3; CDR3 DNA: TGTGCCAGCTCACCGGACAGTAGCTCTGGAAACACCATATATTTT; CDR3 protein: CASSPDSSSGNTIYF
V gene: TRBV9; clone size: -; D gene: TRBD1; CDR3 length: 15; J gene: TRBJ2-1; CDR3 DNA: TGTGCCAGCAGCGTAAATGGACAGGAAGACAATGAGCAGTTCTTC; CDR3 protein: CASSVNGQEDNEQFF
V gene: TRBV5-6; clone size: -; D gene: -; CDR3 length: 13; J gene: TRBJ1-1; CDR3 DNA: TGTGCCAGCAGCTTCGAGGGCCACCGGGGAGCTTTCTTT; CDR3 protein: CASSFEGHRGAFF
V gene: TRBV7-9; clone size: -; D gene: -; CDR3 length: 15; J gene: TRBJ1-2; CDR3 DNA: TGTGCCAGCAGCTTAAGCGGGGCCCAGGGTTCTGGCTACACCTTC; CDR3 protein: CASSLSGAQGSGYTF
V gene: TRBV7-3; clone size: -; D gene: -; CDR3 length: 19; J gene: TRBJ2-6; CDR3 DNA: TGTGCCAGCAGCGCCAGAGAAAGAGGGCCCCGCTCTGGGGCCAACGTCCTGACTTTC; CDR3 protein: CASSARERGPRSGANVLTF
V gene: TRBV5-6; clone size: once; D gene: -; CDR3 length: 16; J gene: TRBJ1-3; CDR3 DNA: TGTGCCAGCAGCTTGATACAGCCCTACTCTGGAAACACCATATATTTT; CDR3 protein: CASSLIQPYSGNTIYF
V gene: TRBV20-1; clone size: once; D gene: TRBD2; CDR3 length: 15; J gene: TRBJ2-1; CDR3 DNA: TGCAGTGCTAGTCTGGCGGGGGGGCCGAGGCCTGAGCAGTTCTTC; CDR3 protein: CSASLAGGPRPEQFF
V gene: TRBV5-6; clone size: -; D gene: -; CDR3 length: 16; J gene: TRBJ2-5; CDR3 DNA: TGTGCCAGCAGCCTCCTGACAGGTCGCCTCCAAGAGACCCAGTACTTC; CDR3 protein: CASSLLTGRLQETQYF
V gene: TRBV4-3; clone size: -; D gene: TRBD2; CDR3 length: 18; J gene: TRBJ2-3; CDR3 DNA: TGCGCCAGCAGCCAAGCCGCCGGACTAGCGGGGAGCACAGATACGCAGTATTTT; CDR3 protein: CASSQAAGLAGSTDTQYF
V gene: TRBV6-5; clone size: -; D gene: TRBD1; CDR3 length: 15; J gene: TRBJ1-5; CDR3 DNA: TGTGCCAGCAGCCGGGACAGGGGGCAGTATCAGCCCCAGCATTTT; CDR3 protein: CASSRDRGQYQPQHF
V gene: TRBV28; clone size: -; D gene: TRBD2; CDR3 length: 16; J gene: TRBJ2-7; CDR3 DNA: TGTGCCAGCAGCAAATCAGCGGGAGTAAGGGCCTACGAGCAGTACTTC; CDR3 protein: CASSKSAGVRAYEQYF
V gene: TRBV24-1; clone size: -; D gene: TRBD1; CDR3 length: 15; J gene: TRBJ1-5; CDR3 DNA: TGTGCCACCAGTGACCCGGGACAGGGACCTCTAACCCAGCATTTT; CDR3 protein: CATSDPGQGPLTQHF
V gene: TRBV7-9; clone size: -; D gene: -; CDR3 length: 13; J gene: TRBJ1-2; CDR3 DNA: TGTGCCAGCAGCTTAGAAGCCGTTTATGGCTACACCTTC; CDR3 protein: CASSLEAVYGYTF
V gene: TRBV4-3; clone size: once; D gene: TRBD2; CDR3 length: 16; J gene: TRBJ2-7; CDR3 DNA: TGCGCCAGCAGCCAAGAGGCTAGCGGGCTCTCCTACGAGCAGTACTTC; CDR3 protein: CASSQEASGLSYEQYF
V gene: TRBV5-5; clone size: -; D gene: TRBD2; CDR3 length: 14; J gene: TRBJ2-3; CDR3 DNA: TGTGCCAGCAGCCTAGGACTAGCAGTAGATACGCAGTATTTT; CDR3 protein: CASSLGLAVDTQYF
V gene: TRBV6-2/TRBV6-3; clone size: -; D gene: -; CDR3 length: 13; J gene: TRBJ2-2; CDR3 DNA: TGTGCCAGCAGTTACGAGGCATCCGGGGAGCTGTTTTTT; CDR3 protein: CASSYEASGELFF
V gene: TRBV18; clone size: -; D gene: -; CDR3 length: 14; J gene: TRBJ2-7; CDR3 DNA: TGTGCCAGCTCACCACCAGCCCCCTCCTACGAGCAGTACTTC; CDR3 protein: CASSPPAPSYEQYF
V gene: TRBV2; clone size: few; D gene: -; CDR3 length: 14; J gene: TRBJ2-7; CDR3 DNA: TGTGCCAGCAGTGAGAACCGGGATGCCTACGAGCAGTACTTC; CDR3 protein: CASSENRDAYEQYF
V gene: TRBV4-3; clone size: -; D gene: -; CDR3 length: 15; J gene: TRBJ1-2; CDR3 DNA: TGCGCCAGCAGCCGGACCACCGGGGGGGCGGCTGGCTACACCTTC; CDR3 protein: CASSRTTGGAAGYTF
V gene: TRBV5-4; clone size: -; D gene: -; CDR3 length: 15; J gene: TRBJ1-2; CDR3 DNA: TGTGCCAGCAGCTTGGAGGGGGTGGAAAACTATGGCTACACCTTC; CDR3 protein: CASSLEGVENYGYTF
V gene: TRBV7-2; clone size: -; D gene: -; CDR3 length: 15; J gene: TRBJ2-2; CDR3 DNA: TGTGCCAGCAGCTCCCAGGACAGGAACACCGGGGAGCTGTTTTTT; CDR3 protein: CASSSQDRNTGELFF
V gene: TRBV29-1; clone size: -; D gene: -; CDR3 length: 15; J gene: TRBJ2-7; CDR3 DNA: TGCAGCGTAGTAGCTCTCAGGGGAAGGAGCTACGAGCAGTACTTC; CDR3 protein: CSVVALRGRSYEQYF
V gene: TRBV3-1/TRBV3-2; clone size: -; D gene: TRBD1; CDR3 length: 16; J gene: TRBJ1-5; CDR3 DNA: TGTGCCAGCAGCCGTCGGACAGGGCTCAGCAATCAGCCCCAGCATTTT; CDR3 protein: CASSRRTGLSNQPQHF
V gene: TRBV5-1; clone size: -; D gene: -; CDR3 length: 14; J gene: TRBJ2-1; CDR3 DNA: TGCGCCAGCAGCTTGGGGGGAGATCTCAATGAGCAGTTCTTC; CDR3 protein: CASSLGGDLNEQFF
V gene: TRBV5-1; clone size: -; D gene: TRBD1; CDR3 length: 14; J gene: TRBJ2-5; CDR3 DNA: TGCGCCAGCAGCTTGGTTCCGGGACAGGAGACCCAGTACTTC; CDR3 protein: CASSLVPGQETQYF
V gene: TRBV4-1; clone size: -; D gene: TRBD1; CDR3 length: 17; J gene: TRBJ1-2; CDR3 DNA: TGCGCCAGCAGCCAAGAGGGATCCGGGACAGACAACTATGGCTACACCTTC; CDR3 protein: CASSQEGSGTDNYGYTF
V gene: TRBV4-3; clone size: once; D gene: TRBD2; CDR3 length: 15; J gene: TRBJ2-1; CDR3 DNA: TGCGCCAGCAGCCTTGGACTAGCGGGACTTAATGAGCAGTTCTTC; CDR3 protein: CASSLGLAGLNEQFF
V gene: TRBV5-5; clone size: -; D gene: -; CDR3 length: 14; J gene: TRBJ1-1; CDR3 DNA: TGTGCCACTCTAACCACCCCCCGGAACACTGAAGCTTTCTTT; CDR3 protein: CATLTTPRNTEAFF
V gene: TRBV29-1; clone size: -; D gene: -; CDR3 length: 12; J gene: TRBJ1-1; CDR3 DNA: TGCAGCGTTGTTGGCAGGGAGGTGGGAGCTTTCTTT; CDR3 protein: CSVVGREVGAFF
V gene: TRBV5-6; clone size: -; D gene: TRBD2; CDR3 length: 16; J gene: TRBJ2-2; CDR3 DNA: TGTGCCAGCTCTCCTGGGGGGGTTCCGAACACCGGGGAGCTGTTTTTT; CDR3 protein: CASSPGGVPNTGELFF
V gene: TRBV4-3; clone size: -; D gene: TRBD1; CDR3 length: 16; J gene: TRBJ2-3; CDR3 DNA: TGCGCCAGCAGCCGGGGACAGCTTACGAGCGCAGATACGCAGTATTTT; CDR3 protein: CASSRGQLTSADTQYF
V gene: TRBV6-2/TRBV6-3; clone size: -; D gene: -; CDR3 length: 14; J gene: TRBJ2-5; CDR3 DNA: TGTGCCAGCAGCAAGCGGGTTGGTTTGGAGACCCAGTACTTC; CDR3 protein: CASSKRVGLETQYF
V gene: TRBV5-1; clone size: -; D gene: -; CDR3 length: 15; J gene: TRBJ2-1; CDR3 DNA: TGCGCCAGCAGCTTTACTGGGAGCTCCTACAATGAGCAGTTCTTC; CDR3 protein: CASSFTGSSYNEQFF
V gene: TRBV7-2; clone size: -; D gene: TRBD1; CDR3 length: 14; J gene: TRBJ1-5; CDR3 DNA: TGTGCCAGCAGCTCAGACAGGGATTTTCAGCCCCAGCATTTT; CDR3 protein: CASSSDRDFQPQHF
V gene: TRBV5-4; clone size: -; D gene: -; CDR3 length: 13; J gene: TRBJ2-7; CDR3 DNA: TGTGCCAGCAGTTATTGGACAAGCTACGAGCAGTACTTC; CDR3 protein: CASSYWTSYEQYF
V gene: TRBV5-8; clone size: -; D gene: -; CDR3 length: 14; J gene: TRBJ1-5; CDR3 DNA: TGTGCCAGCAGCTTCAGGGATAGCAATCAGCCCCAGCATTTT; CDR3 protein: CASSFRDSNQPQHF
V gene: TRBV11-3; clone size: -; D gene: TRBD2; CDR3 length: 18; J gene: TRBJ2-2; CDR3 DNA: TGTGCCAGCAGCCCCTTGCGGGCGGGGGATAGGGATACCGGGGAGCTGTTTTTT; CDR3 protein: CASSPLRAGDRDTGELFF
V gene: TRBV5-1; clone size: -; D gene: TRBD1; CDR3 length: 17; J gene: TRBJ1-4; CDR3 DNA: TGCGCCAGCAGCGACCCGGGACAGGGCGCAACTAATGAAAAACTGTTTTTT; CDR3 protein: CASSDPGQGATNEKLFF
V gene: TRBV30; clone size: -; D gene: -; CDR3 length: 16; J gene: TRBJ2-6; CDR3 DNA: TGTGCCTGGGCTAGAACAGGGAGACCAGGGGCCAACGTCCTGACTTTC; CDR3 protein: CAWARTGRPGANVLTF
V gene: TRBV6-6; clone size: -; D gene: -; CDR3 length: 19; J gene: TRBJ1-4; CDR3 DNA: TGTGCCAGCAGTCCCAACGATCGTATTCGAGGTGCAACTAATGAAAAACTGTTTTTT; CDR3 protein: CASSPNDRIRGATNEKLFF
V gene: TRBV5-1; clone size: -; D gene: TRBD2; CDR3 length: 18; J gene: TRBJ2-2; CDR3 DNA: TGCGCCAGCAGCTTGGAAGGGACTAGCGGTCTAAATACCGGGGAGCTGTTTTTT; CDR3 protein: CASSLEGTSGLNTGELFF
V gene: TRBV9; clone size: -; D gene: TRBD2; CDR3 length: 14; J gene: TRBJ2-1; CDR3 DNA: TGTGCCAGCAGCCCGTTGACTAGCGGGGCTGAGCAGTTCTTC; CDR3 protein: CASSPLTSGAEQFF
V gene: TRBV3-1/TRBV3-2; clone size: -; D gene: -; CDR3 length: 13; J gene: TRBJ2-5; CDR3 DNA: TGTGCCAGCAGCCCCCTGATGCGAGCAGGGGCTTACTTC; CDR3 protein: CASSPLMRAGAYF
V gene: TRBV5-6; clone size: -; D gene: TRBD1; CDR3 length: 14; J gene: TRBJ2-5; CDR3 DNA: TGTGCCAGCAGCTTGTCAGGGGGCAGAGAGACCCAGTACTTC; CDR3 protein: CASSLSGGRETQYF
V gene: TRBV7-2; clone size: -; D gene: -; CDR3 length: 15; J gene: TRBJ2-1; CDR3 DNA: TGTGCCAGCAGCACTACCTCCAGCGACCACAATGAGCAGTTCTTC; CDR3 protein: CASSTTSSDHNEQFF
V gene: TRBV5-6; clone size: -; D gene: TRBD1; CDR3 length: 17; J gene: TRBJ2-1; CDR3 DNA: TGTGCCAGCAGCTCCACAGGGGGCGAAGATGCAAACAATGAGCAGTTCTTC; CDR3 protein: CASSSTGGEDANNEQFF
V gene: TRBV3-1/TRBV3-2; clone size: -; D gene: TRBD1; CDR3 length: 16; J gene: TRBJ2-3; CDR3 DNA: TGTGCCAGCAGCCAATCCCGGACAGGGCGGACAGATACGCAGTATTTT; CDR3 protein: CASSQSRTGRTDTQYF